This T cell receptor (beta chain) is drawn from a study of blood T cell repertoires in COVID-19. The wider study: Whether acute or convalescent, the COVID-19 samples came from the United States, Italy and Spain. PBMCs, B-cell-depleted T cells, or T cells provided the cDNA or gDNA that made up the material.

Germline V CDR1 and CDR2: MDHEN, SYDVKM. This CDR3 is built from 14 residues. The V gene lost 4 bases and the J gene lost 4 bases, with 13 bases spanning the gap. As handled by the study authors: The assay estimated nucleated cells by amplifying reference gene primers. Data came from immunoSEQ multiplex PCR; TCRdb stores just in-frame clones and leaves some out. Clone size and V and J calls were adopted from that table, with D and trimming inferred from the DNA. Counted here are some 180,000 clones, around 90% occurring once; the ten biggest clones make up just over 2.5%. The sequence derives from a woman older than 75 with COVID-19, enrolled during active disease. Sequenced: peripheral blood. The chain employs TRBV28 and TRBJ1-2, with unresolved D. CDR3 sequence reads: CASSSSGVTYGYTF. CDR3 coding DNA: TGTGCCAGCAGTTCCTCCGGGGTTACCTATGGCTACACCTTC.